This T cell receptor (beta chain) was sequenced in a study of CD8 T cells in ankylosing spondylitis. TCRdb re-derived calls from the 5' RACE reads in MiXCR, one entry per CDR3 protein. The sample consists of more than 500,000 distinct CDR3 sequences, roughly 5.2% of them appearing once. This clonotype occurred many times. The antigen remains unidentified. The CDR3 sequence is 15 residues long. Trimming took 4 bases from V and 5 from J, leaving 17 bases between them. CDR1 SGHRS and CDR2 YFSETQ come from the germline V gene. Overall study findings and caveats: In ankylosing spondylitis blood, a motif of roughly 8 highly homologous TCR beta variants appeared characteristic. Earlier literature documents some of the motif variants in reactive arthritis synovial fluid and blood.

The sequencing input was blood, either unsorted or a sorted T cell fraction (not recorded which). The source of this sequence is a male donor with ankylosing spondylitis. The genes are TRBV5-1 and TRBJ2-3; weak D call: TRBD2 (5 bases). CDR3 residues: CASSRTTRAVDTQYF. The CDR3 DNA sequence: TGCGCCAGCAGCCGTACGACCCGAGCGGTAGATACGCAGTATTTT. Full variable domain (rest looked up from reference TRBV5-1 and TRBJ2-3): KAGVTQTPRYLIKTRGQQVTLSCSPISGHRSVSWYQQTPGQGLQFLFEYFSETQRNKGNFPGRFSGRQFSNSRSEMNVSTLELGDSALYLCASSRTTRAVDTQYFGPGTRLTVL.